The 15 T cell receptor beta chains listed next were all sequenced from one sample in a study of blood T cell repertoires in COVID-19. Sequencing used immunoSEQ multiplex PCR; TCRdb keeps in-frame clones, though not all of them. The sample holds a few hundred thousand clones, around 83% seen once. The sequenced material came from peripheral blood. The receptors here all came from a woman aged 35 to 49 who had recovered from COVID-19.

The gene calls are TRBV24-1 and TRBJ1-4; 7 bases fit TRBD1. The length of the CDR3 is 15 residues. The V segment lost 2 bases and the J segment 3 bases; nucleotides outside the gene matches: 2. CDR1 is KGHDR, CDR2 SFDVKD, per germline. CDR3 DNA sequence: TGTGCCACCAGTGATTCCGGGACAGCTAATGAAAAACTGTTTTTT. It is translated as CATSDSGTANEKLFF.

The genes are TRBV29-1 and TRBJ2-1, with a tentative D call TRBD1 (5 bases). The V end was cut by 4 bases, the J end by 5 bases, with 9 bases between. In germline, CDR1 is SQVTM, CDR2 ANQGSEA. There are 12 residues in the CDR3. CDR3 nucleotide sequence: TGCAGCGTTGCCCAGGGTAACAATGAGCAGTTCTTC. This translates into CSVAQGNNEQFF.

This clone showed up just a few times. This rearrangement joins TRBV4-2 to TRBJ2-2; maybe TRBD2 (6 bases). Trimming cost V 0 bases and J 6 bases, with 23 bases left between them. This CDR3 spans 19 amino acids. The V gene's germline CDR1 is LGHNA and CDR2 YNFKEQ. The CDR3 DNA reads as TGTGCCAGCAGCCAAGATTACGGCGGGGCCCCCCGAGGTGCCGGGGAGCTGTTTTTT. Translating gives CASSQDYGGAPRGAGELFF.

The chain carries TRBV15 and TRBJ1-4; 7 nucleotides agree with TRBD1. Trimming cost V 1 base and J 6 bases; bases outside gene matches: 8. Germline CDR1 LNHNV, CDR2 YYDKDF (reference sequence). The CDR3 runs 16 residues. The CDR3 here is CATSRALQGTDEKLFF. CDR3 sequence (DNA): TGTGCCACCAGCAGAGCCCTACAGGGGACGGATGAAAAACTGTTTTTT. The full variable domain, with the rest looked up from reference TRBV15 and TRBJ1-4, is DAMVIQNPRYQVTQFGKPVTLSCSQTLNHNVMYWYQQKSSQAPKLLFHYYDKDFNNEADTPDNFQSRRPNTSFCFLDIRSPGLGDTAMYLCATSRALQGTDEKLFFGSGTQLSVL.

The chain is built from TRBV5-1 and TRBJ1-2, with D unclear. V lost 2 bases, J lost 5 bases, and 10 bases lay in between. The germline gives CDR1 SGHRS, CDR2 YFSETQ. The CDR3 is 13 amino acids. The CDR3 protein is CASSFLGDYGYTF. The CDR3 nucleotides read TGCGCCAGCAGCTTTCTCGGGGATTATGGCTACACCTTC.

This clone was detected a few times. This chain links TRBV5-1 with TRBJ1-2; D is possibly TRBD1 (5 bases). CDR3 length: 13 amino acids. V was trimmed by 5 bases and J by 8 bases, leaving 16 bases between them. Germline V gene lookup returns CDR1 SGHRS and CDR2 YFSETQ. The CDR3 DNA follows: TGCGCCAGCAGGCCCGCTACAGGAACGGGCTACACCTTC. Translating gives CASRPATGTGYTF.

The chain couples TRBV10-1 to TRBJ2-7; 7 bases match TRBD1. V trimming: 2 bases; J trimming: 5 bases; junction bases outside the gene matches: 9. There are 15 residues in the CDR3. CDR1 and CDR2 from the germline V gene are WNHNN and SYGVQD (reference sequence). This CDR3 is CASSEGETGIHEQYF. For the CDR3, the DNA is TGCGCCAGCAGTGAGGGCGAGACAGGGATCCACGAGCAGTACTTC.

The DNA of the CDR3 is TGCGCCAGCCGTGCTGGGAGAGTCGACGAGCAGTACTTC. Protein sequence: CASRAGRVDEQYF. J is TRBJ2-7 and V is TRBV5-1; possible D gene TRBD2, 5 bases. The CDR3 has 13 residues. V was shortened by 7 bases and J by 5 bases, with 16 bases between the two germline ends. Per the germline V gene, CDR1 is SGHRS and CDR2 is YFSETQ.

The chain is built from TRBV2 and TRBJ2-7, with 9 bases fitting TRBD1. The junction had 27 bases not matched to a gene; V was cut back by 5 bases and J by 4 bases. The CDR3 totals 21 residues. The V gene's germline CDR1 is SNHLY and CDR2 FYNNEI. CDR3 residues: CASSQTASGTGMTSLAYEQYF. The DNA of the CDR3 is TGTGCCAGCAGTCAAACTGCATCCGGGACAGGGATGACCAGTCTCGCTTACGAGCAGTACTTC.

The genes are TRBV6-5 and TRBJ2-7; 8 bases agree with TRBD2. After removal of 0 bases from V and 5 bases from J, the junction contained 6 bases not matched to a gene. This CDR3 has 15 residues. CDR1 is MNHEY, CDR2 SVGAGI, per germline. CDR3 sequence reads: CASSYSTAGVDEQYF. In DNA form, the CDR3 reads TGTGCCAGCAGTTACTCGACAGCGGGGGTCGACGAGCAGTACTTC.

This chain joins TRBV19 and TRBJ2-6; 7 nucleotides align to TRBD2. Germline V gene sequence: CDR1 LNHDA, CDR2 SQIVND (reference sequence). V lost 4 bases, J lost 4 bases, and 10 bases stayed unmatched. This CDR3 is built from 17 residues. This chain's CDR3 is CASSRLGGYEGANVLTF. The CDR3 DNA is TGTGCCAGTAGTAGGTTGGGAGGGTACGAGGGGGCCAACGTCCTGACTTTC.

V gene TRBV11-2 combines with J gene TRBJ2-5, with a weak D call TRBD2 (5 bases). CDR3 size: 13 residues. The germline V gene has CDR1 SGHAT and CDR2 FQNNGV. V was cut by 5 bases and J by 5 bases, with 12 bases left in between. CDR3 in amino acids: CASSQGGWETQYF. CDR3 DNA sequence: TGTGCCAGCAGCCAAGGAGGATGGGAGACCCAGTACTTC.

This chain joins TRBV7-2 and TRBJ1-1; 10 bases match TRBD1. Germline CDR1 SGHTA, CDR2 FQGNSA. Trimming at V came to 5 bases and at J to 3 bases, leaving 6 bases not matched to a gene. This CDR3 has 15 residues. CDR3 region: CASSRGGTGDTEAFF. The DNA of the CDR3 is TGTGCCAGCAGCCGGGGAGGGACAGGGGACACTGAAGCTTTCTTT.

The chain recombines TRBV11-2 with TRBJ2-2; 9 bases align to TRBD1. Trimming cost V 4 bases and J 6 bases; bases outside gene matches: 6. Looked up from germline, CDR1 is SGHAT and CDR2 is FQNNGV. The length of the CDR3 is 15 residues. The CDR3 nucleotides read TGTGCCAGCAGCTCAGGACAGGGGAGTTCCGGGGAGCTGTTTTTT. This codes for CASSSGQGSSGELFF.

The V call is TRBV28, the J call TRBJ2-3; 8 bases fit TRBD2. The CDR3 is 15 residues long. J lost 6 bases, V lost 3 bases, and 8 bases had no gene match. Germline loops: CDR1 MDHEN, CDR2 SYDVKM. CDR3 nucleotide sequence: TGTGCCAGCAGTTTCTCGGGGGGGGCGCGGGATACGCAGTATTTT. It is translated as CASSFSGGARDTQYF.